The 14 T cell receptor beta chains below come from one sample, sequenced in a study of beta chain features in type 1 diabetes. Study-wide results and caveats: Researchers report that Type 1 diabetes patients had moderately but significantly shorter TCRB CDR3s across all four CD4+ subsets.

The antigens of these receptors remain unknown. Every bit of the isolated RNA underwent reverse transcription, so sequencing read expressed TCRB transcripts. Clones were sequenced by immunoSEQ multiplex PCR, and TCRdb holds only the in-frame ones, with some missing. The sample records about 150,000 clones, roughly 9% being singletons. Sequenced sample: central memory CD4+ T cells from blood. The source of these receptors is a woman aged 25 to 39 with type 1 diabetes.

This chain connects TRBV10-3 to TRBJ1-4, with no clear D. The CDR3 extends over 11 amino acids. Trimming took off 9 bases at V and 7 bases at J, with 9 bases between the two ends. Germline CDR1 is ENHRY and CDR2 is SYGVKD. The CDR3 coding sequence is TGTGCCATATCTTCGGGTGAAAAACTGTTTTTT. It yields the protein CAISSGEKLFF.

In this sample, this clone turned up a few times. DNA of the CDR3: TGTGCCAGCAGCCGGGCCTACGAGCAGTACTTC. Residues: CASSRAYEQYF. The rearrangement uses TRBV5-6 and TRBJ2-7, with D hard to call. The CDR3 is made up of 11 amino acids. Germline CDR1 SGHDT, CDR2 YYEEEE. The V and J ends lost 4 bases and 2 bases respectively, with 4 bases between them.

V gene TRBV5-1 combines with J gene TRBJ2-1; D might be TRBD2 (5 bases). Germline values: CDR1 SGHRS, CDR2 YFSETQ. The CDR3 is 18 amino acids. V was shortened by 4 bases and J by 0 bases, with 20 bases between the two germline ends. Here the CDR3 DNA reads TGCGCCAGCAGCCTGACGACCTCGACTATCCTCTCCTACAATGAGCAGTTCTTC. This codes for CASSLTTSTILSYNEQFF.

This clone was picked up many times. The chain is built from TRBV5-5 and TRBJ2-5, with 10 bases identical to TRBD1. Trimming removed 4 bases from V and 7 bases from J; junction bases left unmatched: 1. CDR1 is SGHKS, CDR2 YYEKEE, per germline (reference sequence). The CDR3 loop spans 12 amino acids. CDR3 amino acids: CASSRTGGTQYF. The CDR3 coding sequence is TGTGCCAGCAGCCGGACAGGGGGGACCCAGTACTTC.

This clone was observed a few times. The V gene is TRBV2, the J gene TRBJ1-5; 8 bases align to TRBD1. CDR1 and CDR2 from the germline V gene are SNHLY and FYNNEI. V shed 5 bases and J 5 bases; nucleotides not matched to a gene: 5. The CDR3 runs 14 residues. In DNA form, the CDR3 reads TGTGCCAGCAGTACCGACAGGGGTTATCAGCCCCAGCATTTT. This sequence encodes CASSTDRGYQPQHF.

There are a few counts of this clone. This rearrangement joins TRBV14 to TRBJ2-7; TRBD1 matches at 9 bases. From germline, CDR1 is SGHDN and CDR2 FVKESK. Unmatched junction bases numbered 7, after V lost 4 bases and J lost 6 bases. CDR3 length equals 14 residues. This CDR3 is CASSLMGTGREQYF. CDR3 DNA sequence: TGTGCCAGCAGCCTGATGGGGACAGGGCGCGAGCAGTACTTC.

The chain has TRBV7-6 and TRBJ2-7; weak D call: TRBD2 (5 bases). Germline assignment: CDR1 SGHVS and CDR2 FNYEAQ. This CDR3 has 15 residues. V was clipped by 5 bases and J by 0 bases, with 14 bases between them. The CDR3 here is CASSTASSSSYEQYF. The CDR3 DNA reads TGTGCCAGCAGCACGGCTAGCAGTAGCTCCTACGAGCAGTACTTC.

The chain couples TRBV5-1 to TRBJ1-2; D is possibly TRBD1 (5 bases). This CDR3 contains 15 residues. Germline CDR1 reads SGHRS; CDR2 reads YFSETQ. Deletions cut 0 bases from V and 1 base from J, with 10 bases between. The CDR3 here is CASSLVQGSNYGYTF. The CDR3 DNA reads as TGCGCCAGCAGCTTGGTTCAGGGCAGTAACTATGGCTACACCTTC. Variable domain in full (rest from reference TRBV5-1 and TRBJ1-2): KAGVTQTPRYLIKTRGQQVTLSCSPISGHRSVSWYQQTPGQGLQFLFEYFSETQRNKGNFPGRFSGRQFSNSRSEMNVSTLELGDSALYLCASSLVQGSNYGYTFGSGTRLTVV.

Comments on this clone: Other DNA sequences in this specimen translate into the identical CDR3. The CDR3 protein is CASSLDSSTDTQYF. CDR3 nucleotide sequence: TGTGCCAGCAGCTTAGATAGTAGCACAGATACGCAGTATTTT. V and J are TRBV7-3 and TRBJ2-3; D unclear. V lost 2 bases to trimming and J lost 0 bases, with 6 bases between them. Germline loops: CDR1 SGHTA, CDR2 FQGTGA. The CDR3 loop spans 14 amino acids.

The chain links TRBV28 to TRBJ2-5; 8 bases line up with TRBD2. Per the germline V gene, CDR1 is MDHEN and CDR2 is SYDVKM. With V trimmed by 7 bases and J by 4 bases, 2 bases remained unmatched. The CDR3 covers 12 residues. The CDR3 sequence is CASTTSGETQYF. The CDR3 nucleotides are TGTGCCAGCACTACTAGCGGAGAGACCCAGTACTTC.

The chain links TRBV5-6 to TRBJ2-1; 11 bases fit TRBD2. Germline lookup yields CDR1 SGHDT and CDR2 YYEEEE. The V gene end was trimmed by 4 bases and the J gene end by 6 bases; junction bases not matched to a gene: 15. The CDR3 contains 18 residues. DNA of the CDR3: TGTGCCAGCAGCGGCCTCATGACTAGCGGGACGAGTCGCAATGAGCAGTTCTTC. This sequence encodes CASSGLMTSGTSRNEQFF.

This clone was counted only a few times. The chain uses TRBV14 and TRBJ1-2, with D unresolved. The CDR3 consists of 13 residues. Germline CDR1 and CDR2: SGHDN and FVKESK. The V and J ends lost 4 bases and 1 base respectively, with 7 bases between them. CDR3 region: CASSPQINYGYTF. The CDR3 DNA reads TGTGCCAGCAGCCCACAGATTAACTATGGCTACACCTTC.

This chain uses TRBV4-3 with TRBJ1-1, with 9 bases lining up with TRBD1. Per the germline V gene, CDR1 is LGHNA and CDR2 is YSLEER. CDR3 size: 15 residues. V trimming: 1 base; J trimming: 1 base; junction bases outside the gene matches: 1. Here the CDR3 reads CASSQGDRANTEAFF. DNA for the CDR3: TGCGCCAGCAGCCAAGGGGACAGGGCGAACACTGAAGCTTTCTTT.

Comment on this clone: The sample contains more than one DNA sequence encoding this CDR3. V is TRBV30 and J is TRBJ1-1; D is ambiguous. The V and J ends lost 0 bases and 4 bases respectively, with 9 bases between them. The CDR3 totals 13 residues. CDR1 is GTSNPN and CDR2 is SVGIG in the germline V gene (reference sequence). The CDR3 spells CAWSVTGSTEAFF. Written as DNA, the CDR3 is TGTGCCTGGAGTGTAACCGGTTCCACTGAAGCTTTCTTT.